These 14 T cell receptor beta chains came from one sample sequenced in a study of CD8 T cells in Susac syndrome (dated by TCRdb to between 2019 and 2020). Receptors were amplified or captured by the immunoSEQ multiplex PCR assay. RNA was extracted with the RNeasy kit and about 0.5 to 1 ug was reverse transcribed using random hexamers. TCRdb itself trimmed the public reads at Q25 with fastp, ran MiXCR and retained productive beta chains. Each CDR3 protein gets just one entry, which takes the most common genes and DNA from the rows behind it. The sample table shows some 70,000 distinct CDR3 sequences, and 90% to 95% are seen once. The ten top clones hold about 0.6% of the sample. Sequenced material: CD8+ T cells from PBMCs. These receptors were obtained from a human donor with multiple sclerosis.

This clonotype has only one observation. This chain links TRBV27 with TRBJ2-7; the D is unclear. Trimming stripped 2 bases from V and 0 bases from J, with 2 bases between. This CDR3 spans 12 amino acids. CDR1 and CDR2 from the germline V gene are MNHEY and SMNVEV (reference sequence). CDR3 nucleotide sequence: TGTGCCAGCAGTTTACCCTCCTACGAGCAGTACTTC. It is translated as CASSLPSYEQYF.

The gene calls are TRBV27 and TRBJ2-7, with 9 bases lining up with TRBD1. Germline V CDR1 and CDR2: MNHEY, SMNVEV (reference sequence). The CDR3 consists of 15 residues. Germline trimming cut 7 bases from V and 3 bases from J; bases unmatched to any gene: 10. The CDR3 here is CASMDGQGMVYEQYF. The CDR3 DNA reads TGTGCCAGCATGGATGGACAGGGGATGGTCTACGAGCAGTACTTC.

This clonotype was observed a single time. The V call is TRBV7-6, the J call TRBJ2-2; D may be TRBD1 (6 bases). The CDR3 totals 18 residues. Germline values: CDR1 SGHVS, CDR2 FNYEAQ. V was cut by 0 bases and J by 7 bases, with 21 bases left in between. CDR3 nucleotide sequence: TGTGCCAGCAGCTTAGCTGCATTGGGGGACACCCCCCTCGGGGAGCTGTTTTTT. It yields the protein CASSLAALGDTPLGELFF.

The chain couples TRBV5-6 to TRBJ2-5; 8 nucleotides match TRBD1. This CDR3 contains 14 residues. The germline V gene encodes CDR1 SGHDT and CDR2 YYEEEE. V dropped 0 bases and J dropped 5; count of bases not matched to a gene: 3. CDR3 sequence: CASSLGTGSETQYF. In nucleotides, the CDR3 is TGTGCCAGCAGCTTGGGGACAGGGAGTGAGACCCAGTACTTC.

The rearrangement uses TRBV19 and TRBJ2-1, with D tentatively TRBD1 (6 bases). V was pared by 6 bases and J by 10 bases, with 10 bases between. The CDR3 sequence is 11 residues long. Germline V gives CDR1 LNHDA, CDR2 SQIVND (reference sequence). This chain's CDR3 is CASSSGVEQFF. DNA of the CDR3: TGTGCCAGTAGCTCAGGGGTAGAGCAGTTCTTC.

This sequence joins TRBV24-1 and TRBJ2-2; possible D gene TRBD1, 5 bases. CDR1 is KGHDR, CDR2 SFDVKD, per germline. CDR3 size: 13 residues. The V gene lost 9 bases and the J gene lost 0 bases, with 7 bases spanning the gap. DNA for the CDR3: TGTGCCACCGCAGGGCCGAACACCGGGGAGCTGTTTTTT. Protein sequence: CATAGPNTGELFF.

The CDR3 DNA sequence: TGCGCCAGCAGCCAAGGCTCGGCAGGGATGGTTTCCTACGAGCAGTACTTC. The encoded protein is CASSQGSAGMVSYEQYF. V gene TRBV4-3 combines with J gene TRBJ2-7, with a possible D match to TRBD1 (5 bases). The CDR3 is made up of 17 amino acids. V dropped 1 base and J dropped 1 base, with 17 bases sitting between them. The germline V gene has CDR1 LGHNA and CDR2 YSLEER.

This chain joins TRBV7-8 and TRBJ1-4, with 9 nucleotides matching TRBD1. The V gene's germline CDR1 is SGHVS and CDR2 FQNEAQ. After removal of 5 bases from V and 8 bases from J, the junction contained 9 bases not matched to a gene. This CDR3 spans 15 amino acids. The CDR3 region has the DNA TGTGCCAGCAGCGGCCGACAGGGGGTCAGAGAAAAACTGTTTTTT. Translated: CASSGRQGVREKLFF. The whole variable domain, remainder taken from reference TRBV7-8 and TRBJ1-4, is GAGVSQSPRYKVAKRGQDVALRCDPISGHVSLFWYQQALGQGPEFLTYFQNEAQLDKSGLPSDRFFAERPEGSVSTLKIQRTQQEDSAVYLCASSGRQGVREKLFFGSGTQLSVL.

The rearrangement joins TRBV7-9 to TRBJ2-3; unclear D gene. CDR1 is SEHNR, CDR2 FQNEAQ, per germline (reference sequence). The CDR3 covers 12 residues. With 5 bases removed from V and 2 bases from J, the gap between germline ends came to 5 bases. CDR3 nucleotide sequence: TGTGCCAGCAGCCCTTTCACAGATACGCAGTATTTT. This sequence encodes CASSPFTDTQYF.

The V gene is TRBV7-8, the J gene TRBJ2-1; 9 nucleotides align to TRBD1. The CDR3 extends over 15 amino acids. V shed 5 bases, J shed 4 bases, and the junction held 6 bases outside the gene matches. Germline values: CDR1 SGHVS, CDR2 FQNEAQ. This CDR3 reads CASSADRGGYNEQFF. CDR3 nucleotides: TGTGCCAGCAGCGCGGACAGGGGAGGATACAATGAGCAGTTCTTC.

This chain joins TRBV12-3 or TRBV12-4 and TRBJ1-1, with D possibly matching TRBD1 (5 bases). Deletions cut 1 base from V and 3 bases from J, with 18 bases between. This CDR3 has 17 residues. The chain's CDR3 is CASSLGAGNAVDTEAFF. The CDR3 DNA reads as TGTGCCAGCAGTTTAGGGGCAGGGAATGCGGTAGACACTGAAGCTTTCTTT.

V is TRBV20-1 and J is TRBJ2-7; 8 nucleotides match TRBD1. The CDR3 extends over 13 amino acids. The V segment lost 5 bases and the J segment 6 bases; nucleotides outside the gene matches: 9. Germline V lookup: CDR1 DFQATT, CDR2 SNEGSKA (reference sequence). CDR3 sequence (DNA): TGCAGTGCTGCCGGGACAGGAGGATCCGAGCAGTACTTC. Translation gives CSAAGTGGSEQYF.

V is TRBV6-6 and J is TRBJ1-5, with a weak D call TRBD1 (6 bases). The CDR3 has 13 amino acids. Per germline, CDR1 MNHNY and CDR2 SVGAGI (reference sequence). Trimming shortened V by 7 bases and J by 4 bases, and 11 bases separated the two germline ends. CDR3 nucleotide sequence: TGTGCCAGCACGAGGACAGAAAATCAGCCCCAGCATTTT. Translated: CASTRTENQPQHF.

V and J are TRBV19 and TRBJ2-7; 8 bases fit TRBD2. Per germline, CDR1 LNHDA and CDR2 SQIVND (reference sequence). Trimming at V came to 6 bases and at J to 1 base, leaving 11 bases not matched to a gene. The CDR3 consists of 16 residues. The CDR3 nucleotides read TGTGCCAGTAGCGTCTCGGGGGGGATGAAGTCCTACGAGCAGTACTTC. Its protein is CASSVSGGMKSYEQYF.